Below are 27 T cell receptor beta chains sequenced from a single sample in a study of regulatory T cells in long-lasting Graves disease. Time point noted: newly diagnosed GD, antithyroid drugs for less than 3 months. Preparation of the TCR library used RNA extracted from PBMCs. Investigators prepared the TCR beta libraries by applying iRepertoire HTBI primers and Arm-PCR of CDR3 regions. TCRdb used MiXCR to reprocess the multiplex PCR reads, holding one entry per CDR3 protein. The sample records around 320,000 distinct CDR3 sequences, 16% being singletons. The sample was also linked to a second study, of T cells in Graves' hyperthyroidism and ophthalmopathy.

The starting material was peripheral blood mononuclear cells (PBMCs), obtained at new diagnosis, from a patient treated with antithyroid drugs. All receptors come from a man aged 35 to 55 with Graves disease.

As for this clonotype: A much larger clone lies one base from this, so it may be a read error. The V call is TRBV20-1, the J call TRBJ2-5; tentatively, D is TRBD2 (5 bases). The CDR3 is 13 residues long. CDR1 and CDR2 from the germline V gene are DFQATT and SNEGSKA (reference sequence). CDR3 in DNA: TGCGGTGCCAAACTAGTAAACCAAGAGACCCAGTACTTC. Residues: CGAKLVNQETQYF.

The gene calls are TRBV2 and TRBJ2-1, with 10 nucleotides matching TRBD2. There are 15 residues in the CDR3. Trimming cost V 6 bases and J 8 bases; bases outside gene matches: 10. Germline V gene lookup returns CDR1 SNHLY and CDR2 FYNNEI. For the CDR3, the DNA is TGTGCCAGCAGGGGATCAGCGGGGGGGCTGTATGAGCAGTTCTTC. This encodes CASRGSAGGLYEQFF.

This clonotype was counted ten times or more. The V and J genes are TRBV28 and TRBJ2-7, with D perhaps given as TRBD1 or TRBD2 (6 bases each). V gave up 6 bases and J gave up 0 bases, with 18 bases separating them. The germline V gene has CDR1 MDHEN and CDR2 SYDVKM. The CDR3 is made up of 16 amino acids. CDR3 sequence: CASRPPGGRGSYEQYF. The CDR3 nucleotides are TGTGCCAGCAGACCCCCCGGGGGCCGGGGCTCCTACGAGCAGTACTTC.

There are many counts of this clonotype. This chain uses TRBV12-5 with TRBJ2-3, with D unclear. Trimming removed 2 bases from V and 2 bases from J, with 8 bases in between. Germline V gene sequence: CDR1 LGHNT, CDR2 FRNRAP. The CDR3 spans 14 residues. Written as DNA, the CDR3 is TGTGCTAGTGGTTTGAGATTGGACACAGATACGCAGTATTTT. Protein product: CASGLRLDTDTQYF.

This clonotype was seen at least ten times. The chain joins TRBV15 to TRBJ2-5, with 7 bases identical to TRBD2. V lost 1 base and J lost 4; bases outside the gene matches: 6. Germline V gene data show CDR1 as LNHNV and CDR2 as YYDKDF (reference sequence). The CDR3 runs to 15 residues. The chain's CDR3 is CATSRATSVTETQYF. The CDR3 coding sequence is TGTGCCACCAGCAGAGCAACTAGCGTTACAGAGACCCAGTACTTC.

This clonotype has a count of ten or more. The CDR3 coding sequence is TGTGCCAGCAGACCCCGGGACGGATCCTACGAGCAGTACTTC. It encodes CASRPRDGSYEQYF. The chain carries TRBV12-3 or TRBV12-4 and TRBJ2-7; possibly TRBD1 or TRBD2 for D (5 bases each). The CDR3 covers 14 residues. V lost 6 bases and J lost 1, with 13 bases in between.

This clonotype was observed a handful of times. This chain connects TRBV10-3 to TRBJ2-1; 10 bases agree with TRBD2. J gave up 0 bases and V 5 bases, and 4 bases lay outside the gene matches. Germline assignment: CDR1 ENHRY and CDR2 SYGVKD. The CDR3 is 16 residues long. The CDR3 protein is CAISTASGGSYNEQFF. CDR3 sequence (DNA): TGTGCCATCAGTACAGCTAGCGGGGGCTCCTACAATGAGCAGTTCTTC.

The rearrangement joins TRBV18 to TRBJ2-5; maybe TRBD2 (5 bases). There are 14 residues in the CDR3. Trimming left V 5 bases short and J 4 bases short, with 14 bases between. Germline CDR1 reads KGHSH; CDR2 reads LQKENI. CDR3 nucleotides: TGTGCCAGCTCAGCGCCCGGGGAACGAGAGACCCAGTACTTC. Amino acids: CASSAPGERETQYF.

This clonotype was picked up many times. The rearrangement links TRBV9 to TRBJ2-3; D gene uncertain. The length of the CDR3 is 15 residues. Germline-derived CDR1 and CDR2 are SGDLS and YYNGEE. The germline V and J ends were trimmed by 3 bases and 1 base, with 12 bases remaining between them. DNA for the CDR3: TGTGCCAGCAGCGGGTTGGGAACGGGCACAGATACGCAGTATTTT. Its protein product is CASSGLGTGTDTQYF.

This clonotype has a count of ten or more. The V and J genes are TRBV20-1 and TRBJ1-1, with 7 bases that match TRBD1. The V gene end was trimmed by 2 bases and the J gene end by 5 bases; junction bases not matched to a gene: 5. The CDR3 loop spans 13 amino acids. Germline-derived CDR1 and CDR2 are DFQATT and SNEGSKA (reference sequence). The CDR3 protein is CSARTPGGTEAFF. CDR3 bases: TGCAGTGCTAGAACCCCAGGGGGGACTGAAGCTTTCTTT.

This clonotype was observed a handful of times. The chain recombines TRBV7-2 with TRBJ2-5; 8 bases align to TRBD2. V lost 1 base and J lost 3; bases outside the gene matches: 4. Germline CDR1 SGHTA, CDR2 FQGNSA. The CDR3 runs to 15 residues. Written as DNA, the CDR3 is TGTGCCAGCAGCTTAGATGCCGGGGGGGAAGAGACCCAGTACTTC. Translating it yields CASSLDAGGEETQYF. The variable domain in full, completed from reference TRBV7-2 and TRBJ2-5, reads GAGVSQSPSNKVTEKGKDVELRCDPISGHTALYWYRQSLGQGLEFLIYFQGNSAPDKSGLPSDRFSAERTGGSVSTLTIQRTQQEDSAVYLCASSLDAGGEETQYFGPGTRLLVL.

This clonotype was picked up a small number of times. Being one base from a much bigger clone, this may be a read error. The chain couples TRBV11-2 to TRBJ2-5; D may be TRBD1 or TRBD2 (6 bases each). The CDR3 consists of 14 residues. Trimming stripped 3 bases from V and 5 bases from J, with 13 bases between. CDR1 and CDR2 (germline): SGHAT, FQNNGV. In DNA, the CDR3 is TGTGCCAGCAGCTTCGGGGGCAGCCAGGAGACCCAGTACTTC. It yields the protein CASSFGGSQETQYF.

This clonotype came up many times. This chain connects TRBV3-1 to TRBJ2-5; perhaps D is TRBD1 or TRBD2 (5 bases each). The germline V and J ends were trimmed by 0 bases and 5 bases, with 22 bases remaining between them. CDR1 LGHDT and CDR2 YNNKEL come from the germline V gene (reference sequence). This CDR3 region has 18 residues. The CDR3 loop is CASSQDRSGTILLETQYF. CDR3 nucleotide sequence: TGTGCCAGCAGCCAAGATCGGTCGGGGACCATCCTTCTGGAGACCCAGTACTTC.

The table lists this clonotype with many counts. This chain links TRBV20-1 with TRBJ2-1; 10 positions agree with TRBD2. CDR1 DFQATT and CDR2 SNEGSKA come from the germline V gene (reference sequence). There are 15 residues in the CDR3. After removal of 5 bases from V and 1 base from J, the junction contained 5 bases not matched to a gene. CDR3 sequence reads: CSAESGGVSYNEQFF. CDR3 DNA: TGCAGTGCTGAAAGCGGGGGGGTTTCCTACAATGAGCAGTTCTTC.

This clonotype was found many times. The rearrangement links TRBV20-1 to TRBJ2-1, with a possible D match to TRBD2 (5 bases). The CDR3 is 14 residues long. V lost 8 bases to trimming and J lost 2 bases, with 16 bases between them. Germline values: CDR1 DFQATT, CDR2 SNEGSKA (reference sequence). The CDR3 DNA follows: TGCAGTTCCCTCGGAGGCAGGCCCTACAATGAGCAGTTCTTC. Protein product: CSSLGGRPYNEQFF.

In its sample, this clonotype was seen a few times. V usage is TRBV29-1 and J usage is TRBJ2-3, with 9 bases lining up with TRBD1. The tail of the sequence fits TRBJ2-5 better, so the J call may be wrong. This CDR3 contains 14 residues. The germline CDR1 and CDR2 sequences are SQVTM and ANQGSEA. The chain's CDR3 is CSVDPPGQGATQYF. The CDR3, as DNA: TGCAGCGTTGATCCCCCGGGACAGGGAGCGACCCAGTACTTC.

This clonotype came up a few times. V gene TRBV5-5 combines with J gene TRBJ2-1, with 10 nucleotides matching TRBD1. This CDR3 contains 15 residues. CDR1 is SGHKS and CDR2 is YYEKEE in the germline V gene (reference sequence). J was trimmed by 7 bases and V by 5 bases; bases with no gene match: 9. The DNA of the CDR3 is TGTGCCAGCAGACAAACCGGGACAGGGGTTAATGAGCAGTTCTTC. Translating gives CASRQTGTGVNEQFF.

With regard to this clonotype: Possible read error: a much larger clone is one base away. This sequence joins TRBV11-1 and TRBJ2-2; 7 positions agree with TRBD1. Germline CDR1 reads SGHAT; CDR2 reads FQDESV (reference sequence). The CDR3 extends over 15 amino acids. With V trimmed by 3 bases and J by 4 bases, 5 bases remained unmatched. This CDR3 reads CASSLHGTVTGELFF. The CDR3 DNA sequence: TGTGCCAGCAGCTTGCACGGGACAGTCACCGGGGAGCTGTTTTTT.

Many counts were recorded for this clonotype. The chain is built from TRBV12-3 or TRBV12-4 and TRBJ2-3; the D call may be TRBD1 or TRBD2 (5 bases each). Trimming cost V 5 bases and J 0 bases, with 9 bases left between them. The length of the CDR3 is 14 residues. The CDR3 is CASSLGPSTDTQYF. As DNA, the CDR3 is TGTGCCAGCAGTCTGGGACCGAGCACAGATACGCAGTATTTT.

Points on this clonotype: A much larger clone sits a single nucleotide away, making a read error possible. The V gene is TRBV7-9, the J gene TRBJ2-1, with 9 bases matching TRBD2. Trimming at V came to 3 bases and at J to 10 bases, leaving 10 bases not matched to a gene. The CDR3 has 15 residues. Germline V gene data show CDR1 as SEHNR and CDR2 as FQNEAQ (reference sequence). The DNA for the CDR3 is TGTGCCAGCAGCTTTAGCGGGGGCCCTCCTGGCGAGCAGTTCTTC. Protein: CASSFSGGPPGEQFF.

In its sample, this clonotype was seen many times. V is TRBV12-3 or TRBV12-4 and J is TRBJ2-3; TRBD2 matches at 15 bases. The CDR3 length is 16 residues. J gave up 4 bases and V 4 bases, and 3 bases lay outside the gene matches. CDR3 residues: CASSSGLAGGADTQYF. The CDR3 DNA is TGTGCCAGCAGTTCGGGACTAGCGGGGGGCGCAGATACGCAGTATTTT.

This clonotype was seen a handful of times. The J gene is TRBJ1-6, the V gene TRBV30, with D possibly being TRBD1 (5 bases). Germline CDR1 and CDR2: GTSNPN and SVGIG (reference sequence). Trimming took 1 base from V and 11 from J, leaving 15 bases between them. There are 14 residues in the CDR3. The CDR3 nucleotides are TGTGCCTGGAGTGCCGGCACAGGCCTTACACCCCTCCACTTT. Its translation is CAWSAGTGLTPLHF.

This clonotype was detected only a few times. The chain is built from TRBV30 and TRBJ2-7; D possibly corresponds to TRBD2 (6 bases). The germline V and J ends were trimmed by 2 bases and 3 bases, with 14 bases remaining between them. Germline CDR1 GTSNPN, CDR2 SVGIG (reference sequence). The CDR3 extends over 14 amino acids. For the CDR3, the DNA is TGTGCCTGGAGTACGGGGAGGCGGAACTACGAGCAGTACTTC. Protein product: CAWSTGRRNYEQYF.

In its sample, this clonotype was seen many times. The rearrangement joins TRBV30 to TRBJ1-1, with D tentatively TRBD1 (5 bases). The CDR3 covers 14 residues. Trimming cost V 3 bases and J 5 bases, with 16 bases left between them. Germline values: CDR1 GTSNPN, CDR2 SVGIG (reference sequence). CDR3 loop: CAWRERGWWTEAFF. For the CDR3, the DNA is TGTGCCTGGAGGGAAAGGGGCTGGTGGACTGAAGCTTTCTTT.

This clonotype was detected ten times or more. The chain couples TRBV6-2 or TRBV6-3 to TRBJ2-4; 7 bases are shared with TRBD1. The V gene's germline CDR1 is MNHEY and CDR2 SVGEGT. The CDR3 consists of 17 residues. V shed 5 bases, J shed 2 bases, and the junction held 12 bases outside the gene matches. CDR3 region: CASSAPAGGLTKNIQYF. The CDR3 region has the DNA TGTGCCAGCAGTGCCCCCGCAGGGGGTTTAACCAAAAACATTCAGTACTTC.

The chain has TRBV30 and TRBJ1-1; TRBD1 matches 7 bases. The CDR3 sequence is 15 residues long. The junction had 12 bases not matched to a gene; V was cut back by 0 bases and J by 8 bases. CDR1 GTSNPN and CDR2 SVGIG come from the germline V gene (reference sequence). DNA for the CDR3: TGTGCCTGGAGTGTAACCGGGACAGTGCCTCCGGAAGCTTTCTTT. Translated, it gives CAWSVTGTVPPEAFF.

The table lists this clonotype with many counts. The chain has TRBV2 and TRBJ1-5, with a possible D match to TRBD1 (5 bases). The CDR3 has 13 amino acids. The ends were cut back, 5 bases at V and 7 bases at J, with 12 bases in the middle. CDR1 is SNHLY and CDR2 is FYNNEI in the germline V gene. CDR3 nucleotides: TGTGCCAGCAGTTTTGGCAGGGACCAGCCCCAGCATTTT. This sequence encodes CASSFGRDQPQHF.